The clone carrying this T cell receptor (beta chain) was seen once. Its antigen is still unknown. The V gene end was trimmed by 7 bases and the J gene end by 6 bases; junction bases not matched to a gene: 14. Germline values: CDR1 SNHLY, CDR2 FYNNEI. CDR3 size: 16 residues. As for treatment: roughly nine-day PBMC culture with coronavirus spike peptide pools or control peptides (ViraFEST assay). CD4+ T cells of the unexposed donor were collected before the COVID-19 pandemic (2011-2018). This specimen belongs to a study of vaccination and CD4 T cells after COVID-19. The Oncomine TCR Beta short-read assay was applied to DNA of cultured CD4+ T cells. TCRdb processed the PCR reads anew with MiXCR; each CDR3 protein has one entry. Of roughly 6,000 distinct CDR3 sequences listed, 40% are singletons.

What was sequenced was CD4+ T cells from blood, cultured in vitro. This receptor was identified in a human donor in good health. The rearrangement links TRBV2 to TRBJ2-2; TRBD1 agrees at 7 bases. The CDR3 loop reads CASKVGPGQYAGELFF. CDR3 nucleotides: TGTGCCAGCAAAGTAGGACCGGGACAGTATGCCGGGGAGCTGTTTTTT.